This is a list of T cell receptor beta chains from one sample in a study of blood T cells in healthy people across ages. MiXCR, applied by TCRdb to the 5' RACE reads, yields one record per CDR3 protein. The table includes hundreds of thousands of distinct CDR3 sequences, around 46% detected once. Sequenced input: blood. All receptors derive from a man aged 25 to 45 in good health. CDR3s include the opening cysteine and the closing phenylalanine or tryptophan. D genes are given only for firm matches. Only part of the rows carry a size: once, few, many, or a class if the clone is expanded.

clone size: -
J gene: TRBJ2-3
V gene: TRBV28
D gene: TRBD1
CDR3 DNA: TGTACCAGCAGCCCCGTAGAGGGACAGGGCACGGATACGCAGTATTTT
CDR3 protein: CTSSPVEGQGTDTQYF

clone size: -
J gene: TRBJ1-2
V gene: TRBV15
D gene: -
CDR3 DNA: TGTGCCGCCAGCCTAAGTCGGACTAACTATGGCTACACCTTC
CDR3 protein: CAASLSRTNYGYTF

clone size: -
J gene: TRBJ2-1
V gene: TRBV25-1
D gene: -
CDR3 DNA: TGTGCCAGCAGTGAAGGGGCAAATGAGCAGTTCTTC
CDR3 protein: CASSEGANEQFF

clone size: few
J gene: TRBJ2-1
V gene: TRBV27
D gene: TRBD1
CDR3 DNA: TGTGCCAGCAGTTTGACAGGGGGCAATGAGCAGTTCTTC
CDR3 protein: CASSLTGGNEQFF

clone size: -
J gene: TRBJ2-7
V gene: TRBV5-6
D gene: TRBD2
CDR3 DNA: TGTGCCAGCAGCTTACTCTCAGCGGGGCTAGCGTACGAGCAGTACTTC
CDR3 protein: CASSLLSAGLAYEQYF

clone size: -
J gene: TRBJ1-1
V gene: TRBV25-1
D gene: -
CDR3 DNA: TGTGCCAGCATACCATGGAGTGACACTGAAGCTTTCTTT
CDR3 protein: CASIPWSDTEAFF

clone size: -
J gene: TRBJ2-4
V gene: TRBV20-1
D gene: -
CDR3 DNA: TGCAGTGCTAGGGCAGACAGGTTCGGAAGCATTCAGTACTTC
CDR3 protein: CSARADRFGSIQYF

clone size: few
J gene: TRBJ2-5
V gene: TRBV4-1
D gene: TRBD2
CDR3 DNA: TGCGCCAGCAGCCACTCACTAGCGGGGGGGAGAGAGACCCAGTACTTC
CDR3 protein: CASSHSLAGGRETQYF

clone size: -
J gene: TRBJ2-3
V gene: TRBV11-1
D gene: TRBD2
CDR3 DNA: TGTGCCAGCAGCTTACTGACTAGCGGGGGTGCCACAGATACGCAGTATTTT
CDR3 protein: CASSLLTSGGATDTQYF

clone size: -
J gene: TRBJ1-1
V gene: TRBV5-1
D gene: -
CDR3 DNA: TGCGCCAGCAGTCCGAACAGGGTGTACACTGAAGCTTTCTTT
CDR3 protein: CASSPNRVYTEAFF

clone size: once
J gene: TRBJ2-7
V gene: TRBV6-5
D gene: TRBD1
CDR3 DNA: TGTGCCAGCAGCGCGACAGGGGGTAGCCCCTGCGAGCAGTACTTC
CDR3 protein: CASSATGGSPCEQYF

clone size: -
J gene: TRBJ1-2
V gene: TRBV2
D gene: -
CDR3 DNA: TGTGCCAGCCAACAGGGTCTTGATGGCTACACCTTC
CDR3 protein: CASQQGLDGYTF

clone size: -
J gene: TRBJ1-1
V gene: TRBV20-1
D gene: -
CDR3 DNA: TGCAGTGCTTTCTCCATGAACACTGAAGCTTTCTTT
CDR3 protein: CSAFSMNTEAFF

clone size: -
J gene: TRBJ2-7
V gene: TRBV3-1
D gene: -
CDR3 DNA: TGTGCCAGCCGCCAGTCGAAGGTCTACGAGCAGTACTTC
CDR3 protein: CASRQSKVYEQYF

clone size: -
J gene: TRBJ2-7
V gene: TRBV20-1
D gene: -
CDR3 DNA: TGCAGTGCTAGACCGGGACGGAGTATCTACGAGCAGTACTTC
CDR3 protein: CSARPGRSIYEQYF

clone size: -
J gene: TRBJ1-1
V gene: TRBV4-1
D gene: -
CDR3 DNA: TGCGCCAGCAGCCAAGACCTATTTTCGAACACTGAAGCTTTCTTT
CDR3 protein: CASSQDLFSNTEAFF

clone size: -
J gene: TRBJ2-5
V gene: TRBV20-1
D gene: -
CDR3 DNA: TGCAGTGCTTCTCAAACCGAAAGAGGAAGGCGGACCCAGTACTTC
CDR3 protein: CSASQTERGRRTQYF

clone size: few
J gene: TRBJ2-5
V gene: TRBV20-1
D gene: -
CDR3 DNA: TGCAGTGGAGCAGGTAGCACGGAGACCCAGTACTTC
CDR3 protein: CSGAGSTETQYF

clone size: -
J gene: TRBJ2-7
V gene: TRBV9
D gene: TRBD2
CDR3 DNA: TGTGCCAGCAGCGCGGCGGGAGACGGTTTCTACGAGCAGTACTTC
CDR3 protein: CASSAAGDGFYEQYF

clone size: -
J gene: TRBJ2-5
V gene: TRBV5-1
D gene: TRBD2
CDR3 DNA: TGCGCCAGCAGCTTGCAGCGGGGGGGACAAGAGACCCAGTACTTC
CDR3 protein: CASSLQRGGQETQYF

clone size: many
J gene: TRBJ2-3
V gene: TRBV29-1
D gene: -
CDR3 DNA: TGCAGCGTCGCAAGAGGGGGGGCAGATACGCAGTATTTT
CDR3 protein: CSVARGGADTQYF

clone size: -
J gene: TRBJ2-1
V gene: TRBV5-1
D gene: -
CDR3 DNA: TGCGCCAGCAGTTCAATCGGGGTTTGGGAGCAGTTCTTC
CDR3 protein: CASSSIGVWEQFF

clone size: many
J gene: TRBJ2-3
V gene: TRBV7-2
D gene: TRBD2
CDR3 DNA: TGTGCCAGCAGCGAAGGGACTAGCGCAGATACGCAGTATTTT
CDR3 protein: CASSEGTSADTQYF

clone size: -
J gene: TRBJ2-5
V gene: TRBV6-2/TRBV6-3
D gene: -
CDR3 DNA: TGTGCCAGCAACCACTGGGGCTCACCGGGACAAGAGACCCAGTACTTC
CDR3 protein: CASNHWGSPGQETQYF

clone size: -
J gene: TRBJ2-1
V gene: TRBV28
D gene: TRBD1
CDR3 DNA: TGTGCCAGCAGTTTAACCGAGACAGGGCGGATGGGACAGTTCTTC
CDR3 protein: CASSLTETGRMGQFF

clone size: -
J gene: TRBJ2-2
V gene: TRBV4-1
D gene: -
CDR3 DNA: TGCGCCAGCAGCCAAGGGGGGCTGGGCACCGGGGAGCTGTTTTTT
CDR3 protein: CASSQGGLGTGELFF

clone size: -
J gene: TRBJ1-1
V gene: TRBV7-3
D gene: -
CDR3 DNA: TGTGCCAGCAGCTTAGACGGCAAGAACACTGAAGCTTTCTTT
CDR3 protein: CASSLDGKNTEAFF

clone size: -
J gene: TRBJ2-2
V gene: TRBV15
D gene: TRBD2
CDR3 DNA: TGTGCCACCAGCAGACTAGCGGGGGACACCGGGGAGCTGTTTTTT
CDR3 protein: CATSRLAGDTGELFF

clone size: -
J gene: TRBJ1-2
V gene: TRBV7-9
D gene: -
CDR3 DNA: TGTGCCACCTCGTTTAGCTATGGCTACACCTTC
CDR3 protein: CATSFSYGYTF

clone size: -
J gene: TRBJ2-3
V gene: TRBV11-2
D gene: -
CDR3 DNA: TGTGCCAGCAGCTTAGAACTTTCAGATACGCAGTATTTT
CDR3 protein: CASSLELSDTQYF

clone size: few
J gene: TRBJ2-3
V gene: TRBV4-1
D gene: -
CDR3 DNA: TGCGCCAGCAGCCGGGGTCTTTCGGCAGGGGGCACAGATACGCAGTATTTT
CDR3 protein: CASSRGLSAGGTDTQYF

clone size: -
J gene: TRBJ2-7
V gene: TRBV28
D gene: -
CDR3 DNA: TGTGCCAGTAAGGGAGGTCCGGGGTTCTACGAGCAGTACTTC
CDR3 protein: CASKGGPGFYEQYF

clone size: -
J gene: TRBJ2-7
V gene: TRBV27
D gene: TRBD2
CDR3 DNA: TGTGCCAGCAGTTTCTCTAGCGGGGGGTTCTCCTACGAGCAGTACTTC
CDR3 protein: CASSFSSGGFSYEQYF

clone size: -
J gene: TRBJ1-4
V gene: TRBV4-2
D gene: TRBD1
CDR3 DNA: TGTGCCAGCAGCCAACCGGGACAGTCGTTTGAAAAACTGTTTTTT
CDR3 protein: CASSQPGQSFEKLFF

clone size: -
J gene: TRBJ2-6
V gene: TRBV27
D gene: -
CDR3 DNA: TGTGCCAGCAGTTTAGAAGGTGAAGGTACGGCCAGCTCTGGGGCCAACGTCCTGACTTTC
CDR3 protein: CASSLEGEGTASSGANVLTF

clone size: many
J gene: TRBJ1-2
V gene: TRBV4-3
D gene: -
CDR3 DNA: TGCGCCAGCAGCCAAGATTTGTCGGAGGGCTACACCTTC
CDR3 protein: CASSQDLSEGYTF

clone size: many
J gene: TRBJ2-7
V gene: TRBV29-1
D gene: -
CDR3 DNA: TGCAGCGTTACCGACAAGACCTACGAGCAGTACTTC
CDR3 protein: CSVTDKTYEQYF

clone size: few
J gene: TRBJ2-3
V gene: TRBV7-3
D gene: -
CDR3 DNA: TGTGCCAGCAGCTCCGGGGTTCGTCAAGATACGCAGTATTTT
CDR3 protein: CASSSGVRQDTQYF

clone size: -
J gene: TRBJ2-4
V gene: TRBV13
D gene: TRBD1
CDR3 DNA: TGTGCCAGCAGCTTAGGGACAGGGGCCCCTATTCAGTACTTC
CDR3 protein: CASSLGTGAPIQYF

clone size: -
J gene: TRBJ2-6
V gene: TRBV4-1
D gene: -
CDR3 DNA: TGCGCCAGCAGCCAAGGTCGGGGACGACTTAACTCTGGGGCCAACGTCCTGACTTTC
CDR3 protein: CASSQGRGRLNSGANVLTF

clone size: once
J gene: TRBJ1-2
V gene: TRBV6-2/TRBV6-3
D gene: TRBD1
CDR3 DNA: TGTGCCAGCAGGCCCTCGGGGACAGGGGGCTATGGCTACACCTTC
CDR3 protein: CASRPSGTGGYGYTF

clone size: -
J gene: TRBJ1-5
V gene: TRBV6-1
D gene: -
CDR3 DNA: TGTGCCAGCACTCCAGGGACAAATAGCAATCAGCCCCAGCATTTT
CDR3 protein: CASTPGTNSNQPQHF

clone size: -
J gene: TRBJ1-5
V gene: TRBV20-1
D gene: TRBD1
CDR3 DNA: TGCAGTGCTATGGACAGGGCGAGCAATCAGCCCCAGCATTTT
CDR3 protein: CSAMDRASNQPQHF